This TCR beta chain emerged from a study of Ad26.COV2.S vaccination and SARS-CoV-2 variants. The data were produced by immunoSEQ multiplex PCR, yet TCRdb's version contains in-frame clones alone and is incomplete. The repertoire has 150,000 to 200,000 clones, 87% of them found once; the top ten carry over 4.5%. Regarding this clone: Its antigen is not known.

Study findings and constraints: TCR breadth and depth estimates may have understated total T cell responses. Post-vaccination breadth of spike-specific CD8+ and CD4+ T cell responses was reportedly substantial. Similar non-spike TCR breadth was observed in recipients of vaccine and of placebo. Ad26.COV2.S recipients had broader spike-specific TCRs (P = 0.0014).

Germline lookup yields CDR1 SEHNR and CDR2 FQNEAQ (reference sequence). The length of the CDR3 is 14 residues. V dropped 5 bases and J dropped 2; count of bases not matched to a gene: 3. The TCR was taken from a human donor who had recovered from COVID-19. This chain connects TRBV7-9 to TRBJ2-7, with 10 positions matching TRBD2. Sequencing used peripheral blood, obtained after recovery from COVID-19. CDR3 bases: TGTGCCAGCAGCACGGGACTAGCGCCCTACGAGCAGTACTTC. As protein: CASSTGLAPYEQYF.